The rows below give T cell receptor beta chains drawn from one sample of a study of blood T cell repertoires in COVID-19. TCRdb's copy holds only in-frame clones and misses some; the assay was immunoSEQ multiplex PCR. The repertoire holds some 350,000 clones, with around 84% as singletons. The sequenced sample was peripheral blood. The receptor source for this set is a human donor in a cohort sampled during active COVID-19. Both conserved end residues are part of each CDR3. The order of the fields is D gene, V gene, J gene, clone size, CDR3 DNA, CDR3 protein. D genes are given only for firm matches. Size tells how often a clone was seen (once, few, many) or the class of an expanded clone, and some rows leave it out.

D: -; V: TRBV10-2; J: TRBJ2-7; size: -; DNA: TGCGCCAGCAGTGTGGGCAGGGGCTCCTACGAGCAGTACTTC; CDR3: CASSVGRGSYEQYF
D: -; V: TRBV9; J: TRBJ2-1; size: -; DNA: TGTGCCAGCAGCCAGAGGGCCGGGGGCTACAATGAGCAGTTCTTC; CDR3: CASSQRAGGYNEQFF
D: -; V: TRBV10-2; J: TRBJ2-1; size: -; DNA: TGCGCCAGCAGTGTCGTCTTCAATGAGCAGTTCTTC; CDR3: CASSVVFNEQFF
D: TRBD1; V: TRBV10-3; J: TRBJ1-4; size: -; DNA: TGTGCCATCAGTGAGGGTACAGGGGGTAGGAGGGAACTGTTTTTT; CDR3: CAISEGTGGRRELFF
D: TRBD2; V: TRBV6-5; J: TRBJ2-3; size: -; DNA: TGTGCCAGCAGCATAGCGGGGGGGAGGGATACGCAGTATTTT; CDR3: CASSIAGGRDTQYF
D: TRBD1; V: TRBV10-3; J: TRBJ1-5; size: -; DNA: TGTGCCATCAGTGAGCCGACAGGGGGGAAAGACAATCAGCCCCAGCATTTT; CDR3: CAISEPTGGKDNQPQHF
D: TRBD1; V: TRBV5-8; J: TRBJ1-6; size: -; DNA: TGTGCCAGCAGCCCAGGACAGGGTATTAGTAATTCACCCCTCCACTTT; CDR3: CASSPGQGISNSPLHF
D: -; V: TRBV29-1; J: TRBJ1-5; size: once; DNA: TGCAGCGTTGAAGTTACCCGCGGTCAGCCCCAGCATTTT; CDR3: CSVEVTRGQPQHF
D: TRBD1; V: TRBV27; J: TRBJ1-2; size: -; DNA: TGTGCCAGCAGGATCCGGGGACAGGGGTCCTATGGCTACACCTTC; CDR3: CASRIRGQGSYGYTF
D: -; V: TRBV7-9; J: TRBJ2-1; size: -; DNA: TGTGCCAGCAGCTCCCCCAGGGGAACATTGGGCAACAATGAGCAGTTCTTC; CDR3: CASSSPRGTLGNNEQFF
D: -; V: TRBV2; J: TRBJ2-6; size: few; DNA: TGTGCCAGCACGCGGGGCTCCTCTGGGGCCAACGTCCTGACTTTC; CDR3: CASTRGSSGANVLTF
D: -; V: TRBV9; J: TRBJ1-5; size: -; DNA: TGTGCCAGCAGCATTTGGAGCTGGAGGTATTTT; CDR3: CASSIWSWRYF
D: -; V: TRBV5-8; J: TRBJ1-4; size: -; DNA: TGTGCCAGCAGCTTGTTAAGGCAGGGGCTGAGTAATGAAAAACTGTTTTTT; CDR3: CASSLLRQGLSNEKLFF
D: TRBD1; V: TRBV29-1; J: TRBJ2-5; size: once; DNA: TGCAGCGTTCCCGGACAGGGGTACCAAGAGACCCAGTACTTC; CDR3: CSVPGQGYQETQYF
D: -; V: TRBV7-9; J: TRBJ2-2; size: -; DNA: TGTGCCAGCAGCTTATTTCCGCGGGAGAACACCGGGGAGCTGTTTTTT; CDR3: CASSLFPRENTGELFF
D: -; V: TRBV18; J: TRBJ2-1; size: many; DNA: TGTGCCAGCTCACGACAGGGAGGTCGTCCCTACAATGAGCAGTTCTTC; CDR3: CASSRQGGRPYNEQFF
D: TRBD1; V: TRBV9; J: TRBJ1-1; size: -; DNA: TGTGCCAGCAGCGCAACAGGGGCACTGAACACTGAAGCTTTCTTT; CDR3: CASSATGALNTEAFF
D: TRBD2; V: TRBV5-1; J: TRBJ2-3; size: -; DNA: TGCGCCAGCAGCCAGACTAGCGGGAGTGCTACGCAGTATTTT; CDR3: CASSQTSGSATQYF
D: TRBD2; V: TRBV7-8; J: TRBJ2-1; size: -; DNA: TGTGCCAGCAGCTTAGACGGACTAGCGGGGGGCAGGGAGCTCTTC; CDR3: CASSLDGLAGGRELF
D: -; V: TRBV21-1; J: TRBJ2-1; size: once; DNA: TGTGCCAGCAGCAAAGGAAGACAGCCATACAATGAGCAGTTCTTC; CDR3: CASSKGRQPYNEQFF
D: -; V: TRBV30; J: TRBJ1-6; size: -; DNA: TGTGCCTGGACCCTTGGGGGGGCCCTTAATTCACCCCTCCACTTT; CDR3: CAWTLGGALNSPLHF
D: TRBD2; V: TRBV24-1; J: TRBJ2-1; size: -; DNA: TGTGCCACCAGTGATTGGCGGGAGGGGGTATACAATGAGCAGTTCTTC; CDR3: CATSDWREGVYNEQFF
D: -; V: TRBV27; J: TRBJ2-7; size: -; DNA: TGTGCCAGCAGTTGGGGACTTTTGTACGAGCAGTACTTC; CDR3: CASSWGLLYEQYF
D: TRBD1; V: TRBV28; J: TRBJ2-5; size: -; DNA: TGTGCCAGCAGTTTAACCGGGACAGGGACCTTCGGGACCCAGTACTTC; CDR3: CASSLTGTGTFGTQYF
D: TRBD1; V: TRBV2; J: TRBJ1-6; size: many; DNA: TGTGCCAGCAGTACCACAGGGGGCCAGGATTCACCCCTCCACTTT; CDR3: CASSTTGGQDSPLHF
D: -; V: TRBV4-2; J: TRBJ2-2; size: -; DNA: TGTGCCAGCAGCCAAGATCGGACCGGGGAGCTGTTTTTT; CDR3: CASSQDRTGELFF
D: -; V: TRBV7-2; J: TRBJ2-1; size: -; DNA: TGTGCCAGCAGCCTAGCCCAGTCCTACAATGAGCAGTTCTTC; CDR3: CASSLAQSYNEQFF
D: -; V: TRBV25-1; J: TRBJ1-6; size: -; DNA: TGTGCCAGCAGTGGGGGTGCGGGAAAGATTAATTCACCCCTCCACTTT; CDR3: CASSGGAGKINSPLHF
D: -; V: TRBV5-1; J: TRBJ1-5; size: -; DNA: TGCGCCAGCAGCGTCGAAGGCGGTCAGCCCCAGCATTTT; CDR3: CASSVEGGQPQHF
D: TRBD1; V: TRBV28; J: TRBJ2-4; size: -; DNA: TGTGCCAGCAGTGAACTCGGACAGGGACAGTACTTC; CDR3: CASSELGQGQYF
D: TRBD1; V: TRBV5-1; J: TRBJ2-5; size: -; DNA: TGCGCCAGCAGCACCACCCCCCCCGGGACAGGGAATCAAGAGACCCAGTACTTC; CDR3: CASSTTPPGTGNQETQYF
D: TRBD2; V: TRBV4-1; J: TRBJ2-1; size: -; DNA: TGCGCCAGCAGCCAAAGACTAGCGGGAATATCTGAGCAGTTCTTC; CDR3: CASSQRLAGISEQFF
D: TRBD2; V: TRBV7-2; J: TRBJ2-1; size: -; DNA: TGTGCCAGCAGATTCGGCGGGGGAGGCTCCTACAATGAGCAGTTCTTC; CDR3: CASRFGGGGSYNEQFF
D: -; V: TRBV27; J: TRBJ2-7; size: once; DNA: TGTGCCAGCAGTTTATATCAGGGAATCTACGAGCAGTACTTC; CDR3: CASSLYQGIYEQYF
D: -; V: TRBV19; J: TRBJ1-1; size: -; DNA: TGTGCCAGTAGTATTGCGGGCACTGAAGCTTTCTTT; CDR3: CASSIAGTEAFF
D: -; V: TRBV6-5; J: TRBJ1-5; size: -; DNA: TGTGCCAGCAGCGCAACATATAGCAATCAGCCCCAGCATTTT; CDR3: CASSATYSNQPQHF
D: TRBD2; V: TRBV5-1; J: TRBJ2-7; size: -; DNA: TGCGCCAGCAGCTTGGTACTAGCGTCTGAGCAGTACTTC; CDR3: CASSLVLASEQYF
D: -; V: TRBV6-1; J: TRBJ2-7; size: few; DNA: TGTGCCAGCAGTGAAGTTGCCAGCTCCTACGAGCAGTACTTC; CDR3: CASSEVASSYEQYF
D: TRBD2; V: TRBV11-3; J: TRBJ2-1; size: -; DNA: TGTGCCAGCAGCAGACGACTAGCGGGGGTTTACTACAATGAGCAGTTCTTC; CDR3: CASSRRLAGVYYNEQFF
D: -; V: TRBV7-2; J: TRBJ2-7; size: -; DNA: TGTGCCAGCAGACAAGGACAGAACTACGAGCAGTACTTC; CDR3: CASRQGQNYEQYF
D: TRBD1; V: TRBV6-5; J: TRBJ1-2; size: -; DNA: TGTGCCAGCAGTGACTCAGACAGGGGACTGGGTGGCTACACCTTC; CDR3: CASSDSDRGLGGYTF
D: TRBD2; V: TRBV13; J: TRBJ2-7; size: -; DNA: TGTGCCAGCAGCCTCAGGACTAGCGGGGGGTCCTACGAGCAGTACTTC; CDR3: CASSLRTSGGSYEQYF
D: TRBD1; V: TRBV9; J: TRBJ1-2; size: -; DNA: TGTGCCAGCAGCCCAGGACAGGGGGGCTATGGCTACACCTTC; CDR3: CASSPGQGGYGYTF
D: -; V: TRBV27; J: TRBJ2-7; size: -; DNA: TGTGCCAGCAGCCCTAGATCGGACAGCTACGAGCAGTACTTC; CDR3: CASSPRSDSYEQYF
D: -; V: TRBV7-3; J: TRBJ2-1; size: -; DNA: -; CDR3: CASSFGNGGNEQFF
D: -; V: TRBV7-9; J: TRBJ1-5; size: -; DNA: TGTGCCAGCAGCCCCGGGGTGCGTCAGCCCCAGCATTTT; CDR3: CASSPGVRQPQHF
D: -; V: TRBV15; J: TRBJ1-1; size: -; DNA: TGTGCCACCAGCAGGTTTTCTATGAACACTGAAGCTTTCTTT; CDR3: CATSRFSMNTEAFF
D: -; V: TRBV10-3; J: TRBJ2-7; size: -; DNA: TGTGCCATCAGTGAGCCGGGACTCAATGGGTACTTC; CDR3: CAISEPGLNGYF
D: -; V: TRBV6-6; J: TRBJ2-7; size: -; DNA: TGTGCCAGCAGCGGCACAGGGGGGGGCTACGAGCAGTACTTC; CDR3: CASSGTGGGYEQYF
D: TRBD1; V: TRBV23-1; J: TRBJ1-5; size: -; DNA: TGCGCCAGCTTAAGACCGGCAGGGACAGATAATCAGCCCCAGCATTTT; CDR3: CASLRPAGTDNQPQHF
D: -; V: TRBV3-1/TRBV3-2; J: TRBJ2-5; size: -; DNA: TGTGCCAGCAGCCAAGGGGCAGAAGAGACCCAGTACTTC; CDR3: CASSQGAEETQYF
D: TRBD2; V: TRBV28; J: TRBJ2-5; size: few; DNA: TGTGCCAGCAGTTTAGCGTCTAGCGGGAGGAGAGAGACCCAGTACTTC; CDR3: CASSLASSGRRETQYF
D: TRBD2; V: TRBV2; J: TRBJ2-1; size: once; DNA: TGTGCCAGCAGAGATTCTAGCGGGAGGGGTTTCTACAATGAGCAGTTCTTC; CDR3: CASRDSSGRGFYNEQFF
D: -; V: TRBV4-2; J: TRBJ2-2; size: once; DNA: TGTGCCAGCAGTCCGTCGGGGGTTTCGAACACCGGGGAGCTGTTTTTT; CDR3: CASSPSGVSNTGELFF
D: TRBD2; V: TRBV7-9; J: TRBJ2-7; size: few; DNA: TGTGCCAGCAGCTTAGCGAGGACTAGCGGGAGCGATTTGAAGTACTTC; CDR3: CASSLARTSGSDLKYF
D: TRBD1; V: TRBV19; J: TRBJ1-5; size: few; DNA: TGTGCCAGTAGTAGTAAATTCGGGACAGGAAATCAGCCCCAGCATTTT; CDR3: CASSSKFGTGNQPQHF
D: -; V: TRBV7-5; J: TRBJ1-5; size: -; DNA: TGTGCCAGAAGCTTGGGGCTGGGGCAGCCCCAGCATTTT; CDR3: CARSLGLGQPQHF